A single sample gave rise to the 24 T cell receptor beta chains below, sequenced in a study of glioma-infiltrating T cells. The iRepertoire nested amplicon-rescue multiplex PCR amplified TCR alpha and beta CDR3s from RNA. TCRdb analysed the multiplex PCR reads with MiXCR anew, one entry per CDR3 protein. The data show 150,000 to 200,000 distinct CDR3 sequences, approximately 30% seen once. The specimen sequenced was glioma tissue, nonneoplastic brain tissue, or PBMCs (not recorded which). These receptor sequences come from a human donor with low-grade glioma or glioblastoma, undergoing nonglioma brain surgery, or in good health (not recorded which).

The chain joins TRBV20-1 to TRBJ2-1, with D maybe TRBD2 (6 bases). Trimming took off 3 bases at V and 10 bases at J, with 13 bases between the two ends. Germline CDR1 and CDR2: DFQATT and SNEGSKA (reference sequence). This CDR3 is built from 12 residues. CDR3 nucleotide sequence: TGCAGTGCTAGTGGTCTAGCGAACGAGCAGTTCTTC. This gives the protein CSASGLANEQFF.

This clonotype was counted ten times or more. V usage is TRBV6-5 and J usage is TRBJ2-1, with D uncertain. Trimming took off 2 bases at V and 7 bases at J, with 3 bases between the two ends. Germline V CDR1 and CDR2: MNHEY, SVGAGI. CDR3 size: 11 residues. The CDR3 region is CASSYTNEQFF. CDR3 bases: TGTGCCAGCAGTTACACAAATGAGCAGTTCTTC.

There are many counts of this clonotype. The chain employs TRBV27 and TRBJ1-2; a weak D match, TRBD1 (6 bases). Trimming pared 3 bases from V and 2 bases from J, leaving 13 bases between. Per the germline V gene, CDR1 is MNHEY and CDR2 is SMNVEV (reference sequence). This CDR3 spans 15 amino acids. CDR3 amino acids: CASSFFGQPNYGYTF. The CDR3 region has the DNA TGTGCCAGCAGTTTTTTTGGACAGCCGAACTATGGCTACACCTTC.

The chain has TRBV29-1 and TRBJ2-7; TRBD2 is a possible D gene (5 bases). Germline loops: CDR1 SQVTM, CDR2 ANQGSEA. V lost 6 bases and J lost 0, with 12 bases in between. This CDR3 comprises 13 residues. The CDR3 sequence is CSVRGSRSYEQYF. Here the CDR3 DNA reads TGCAGCGTCCGAGGGAGCCGCTCCTACGAGCAGTACTTC.

This clonotype has a single count. This sequence joins TRBV7-9 and TRBJ1-2; D gene ambiguous. The germline V gene has CDR1 SEHNR and CDR2 FQNEAQ (reference sequence). V dropped 5 bases and J dropped 2 bases, with 6 bases sitting between them. The CDR3 runs to 12 residues. CDR3 sequence reads: CASSMDNYGYTF. DNA of the CDR3: TGTGCCAGCAGCATGGACAACTATGGCTACACCTTC.

This clonotype was counted many times. This sequence joins TRBV28 and TRBJ2-1; no clear D gene. The CDR3 contains 12 residues. The germline CDR1 and CDR2 sequences are MDHEN and SYDVKM. The germline V and J ends were trimmed by 11 bases and 2 bases, with 10 bases remaining between them. CDR3 region: CALGPTYNEQFF. DNA of the CDR3: TGTGCCCTGGGTCCTACCTACAATGAGCAGTTCTTC. The whole variable domain, remainder taken from reference TRBV28 and TRBJ2-1, is DVKVTQSSRYLVKRTGEKVFLECVQDMDHENMFWYRQDPGLGLRLIYFSYDVKMKEKGDIPEGYSVSREKKERFSLILESASTNQTSMYLCALGPTYNEQFFGPGTRLTVL.

The chain recombines TRBV19 with TRBJ2-7; 7 bases are shared with TRBD2. The CDR3 consists of 14 residues. In germline, CDR1 is LNHDA, CDR2 SQIVND (reference sequence). V shed 2 bases, J shed 7 bases, and the junction held 8 bases outside the gene matches. The CDR3, as DNA: TGTGCCAGTAGTATAACGGGAGGAGTGAGAGAGCAGTACTTC. Translated, it gives CASSITGGVREQYF.

The rearrangement uses TRBV4-3 and TRBJ1-1; D not resolved. Trimming took 3 bases from V and 14 from J, leaving 22 bases between them. From germline, CDR1 is LGHNA and CDR2 YSLEER. This CDR3 has 14 residues. The CDR3 DNA reads TGCGCCAGCAGCCAGGACGCTATGGGCGCGGTAAAATTCTTT. Its translation is CASSQDAMGAVKFF.

In its sample, this clonotype was seen many times. This chain joins TRBV6-5 and TRBJ1-5; D gene unclear. V lost 0 bases and J lost 6, with 6 bases in between. CDR3 length: 13 amino acids. The V gene's germline CDR1 is MNHEY and CDR2 SVGAGI. The CDR3 loop reads CASSYSYFQPQHF. CDR3 nucleotide sequence: TGTGCCAGCAGTTACTCGTACTTTCAGCCCCAGCATTTT.

This clonotype occurred many times. The chain uses TRBV7-2 and TRBJ1-1, with 8 nucleotides matching TRBD1. This CDR3 contains 16 residues. Germline assignment: CDR1 SGHTA and CDR2 FQGNSA. V was pared by 5 bases and J by 2 bases, with 10 bases of the junction left unmatched. CDR3: CASSTAPGQANTEAFF. The CDR3 DNA sequence: TGTGCCAGCAGCACAGCCCCGGGACAGGCCAACACTGAAGCTTTCTTT.

This clonotype was recorded at least ten times. The V call is TRBV2, the J call TRBJ2-1; maybe TRBD2 (5 bases). Germline lookup yields CDR1 SNHLY and CDR2 FYNNEI. V dropped 4 bases and J dropped 8 bases, with 15 bases sitting between them. The CDR3 consists of 14 residues. The CDR3 is CASSGELGWDEQFF. CDR3 DNA sequence: TGTGCCAGCAGTGGGGAACTAGGTTGGGATGAGCAGTTCTTC. Full variable domain (outside the CDR3, taken from reference TRBV2 and TRBJ2-1): EPEVTQTPSHQVTQMGQEVILRCVPISNHLYFYWYRQILGQKVEFLVSFYNNEISEKSEIFDDQFSVERPDGSNFTLKIRSTKLEDSAMYFCASSGELGWDEQFFGPGTRLTVL.

Regarding this clonotype: This clone may be a read error of a much larger clone one base away. The V and J genes are TRBV10-2 and TRBJ1-1, with a tentative D call TRBD1 (5 bases). Germline CDR1 is WSHSY and CDR2 is SAAADI. V lost 9 bases and J lost 2, with 13 bases in between. The CDR3 totals 13 residues. CDR3 bases: TGCGCCAGAGGAGACAGCCTCAACACTGAAGCTTTCTTT. This encodes CARGDSLNTEAFF.

This clonotype was seen a few times. The rearrangement joins TRBV11-1 to TRBJ2-6; D gene uncertain. The V end was cut by 2 bases, the J end by 2 bases, with 7 bases between. The CDR3 loop spans 15 amino acids. The germline gives CDR1 SGHAT, CDR2 FQDESV (reference sequence). The CDR3 DNA sequence: TGTGCCAGCAGCTTACGAGAGGCTGGGGCCAACGTCCTGACTTTC. Translated: CASSLREAGANVLTF.

The DNA for the CDR3 is TGTGCCAGATTCCCCCGAGTCGGGACTAGCAGGAGTTATGAGCAGTTCTTC. Residues: CARFPRVGTSRSYEQFF. The chain combines TRBV6-6 with TRBJ2-1; 9 bases agree with TRBD2. Trimming removed 9 bases from V and 8 bases from J; junction bases left unmatched: 20. CDR3 length: 17 amino acids. Per the germline V gene, CDR1 is MNHNY and CDR2 is SVGAGI (reference sequence).

V is TRBV24-1 and J is TRBJ2-1; tentatively, D is TRBD1 (5 bases). Germline V gives CDR1 KGHDR, CDR2 SFDVKD. V gave up 4 bases and J gave up 9 bases, with 15 bases separating them. This CDR3 has 14 amino acids. The CDR3 sequence is CATSEAGKNREQFF. The CDR3 region has the DNA TGTGCCACCAGTGAGGCAGGGAAAAACCGTGAGCAGTTCTTC.

The chain combines TRBV5-1 with TRBJ1-2; D is undetermined. Trimming took off 6 bases at V and 4 bases at J, with 16 bases between the two ends. In germline, CDR1 is SGHRS, CDR2 YFSETQ. The CDR3 is 14 amino acids. The DNA for the CDR3 is TGCGCCAGCACCTCGGCCCCTGGCGGCTATGGCTACACCTTC. It encodes CASTSAPGGYGYTF. Complete variable domain (other parts from reference TRBV5-1 and TRBJ1-2): KAGVTQTPRYLIKTRGQQVTLSCSPISGHRSVSWYQQTPGQGLQFLFEYFSETQRNKGNFPGRFSGRQFSNSRSEMNVSTLELGDSALYLCASTSAPGGYGYTFGSGTRLTVV.

This clonotype was detected a few times. At one boundary the junction diverges from the germline segment, which might be a read error. The J gene is TRBJ2-5, the V gene TRBV24-1, with TRBD2 as a possible D gene (5 bases). Per germline, CDR1 KGHDR and CDR2 SFDVKD. This CDR3 comprises 16 residues. In nucleotides, the CDR3 is TGTGTCACCAGTGATTTGGAGGATGGCACGAGAGAGACCCAGTACTTC. Its protein is CVTSDLEDGTRETQYF.

Within the sample, this clonotype is medium-sized (0.01 to 0.1%). This chain joins TRBV6-2 or TRBV6-3 and TRBJ1-1; no clear D. Trimming stripped 0 bases from V and 2 bases from J, with 7 bases between. Germline CDR1 reads MNHEY; CDR2 reads SVGEGT. CDR3 length equals 14 residues. CDR3 in amino acids: CASSYSAINTEAFF. In DNA, the CDR3 is TGTGCCAGCAGTTACTCGGCTATTAACACTGAAGCTTTCTTT.

The V gene is TRBV28, the J gene TRBJ2-7, with 9 bases fitting TRBD2. The length of the CDR3 is 14 residues. Looked up from germline, CDR1 is MDHEN and CDR2 is SYDVKM. V was clipped by 5 bases and J by 6 bases; unmatched bases: 8. The CDR3 DNA reads as TGTGCCAGCAGTCGTCCGGGACTAGCCGGCGAGCAGTACTTC. The encoded protein is CASSRPGLAGEQYF.

Many counts were recorded for this clonotype. V and J are TRBV2 and TRBJ1-3; D is perhaps TRBD1 (6 bases). CDR3 length equals 14 residues. V lost 6 bases and J 2 bases, leaving 11 bases between the germline ends. Germline V gene sequence: CDR1 SNHLY, CDR2 FYNNEI. This CDR3 is CASREGGPGNTIYF. The CDR3 DNA reads TGTGCCAGCAGGGAGGGGGGCCCTGGAAACACCATATATTTT.

About this clonotype: This may come from a read error, since a much larger clone is one base off. The chain joins TRBV19 to TRBJ2-1, with TRBD2 as a possible D gene (5 bases). Germline V lookup: CDR1 LNHDA, CDR2 SQIVND (reference sequence). This CDR3 has 14 amino acids. Written as DNA, the CDR3 is TGTGCCGGTAGTAGCCCCGGACTCAGAGATGAGCAGTTCTTC. The encoded protein is CAGSSPGLRDEQFF.

The gene calls are TRBV19 and TRBJ1-2, with D possibly being TRBD1 (6 bases). The length of the CDR3 is 15 residues. V lost 0 bases and J lost 3, with 11 bases in between. Germline lookup yields CDR1 LNHDA and CDR2 SQIVND (reference sequence). The CDR3 DNA sequence: TGTGCCAGTAGTATAGAGGTGCCAGGGGACTATGGCTACACCTTC. It codes for CASSIEVPGDYGYTF.

The chain is built from TRBV29-1 and TRBJ2-2; 8 positions match TRBD1. There are 14 residues in the CDR3. V trimming: 5 bases; J trimming: 2 bases; junction bases outside the gene matches: 4. CDR1 and CDR2 (germline): SQVTM, ANQGSEA. The CDR3 DNA reads TGCAGCGTTTTGGACAGGGAAAACACCGGGGAGCTGTTTTTT. This sequence encodes CSVLDRENTGELFF.

There are many counts of this clonotype. The chain uses TRBV6-1 and TRBJ2-7; the D gene is possibly TRBD1 (7 bases). The CDR3 is made up of 16 amino acids. V lost 6 bases, J lost 3 bases, and 21 bases lay in between. From germline, CDR1 is MNHNS and CDR2 SASEGT. The CDR3 loop reads CASSRAGGQSRYEQYF. The CDR3 region has the DNA TGTGCCAGCAGCCGGGCCGGGGGACAGAGTCGCTACGAGCAGTACTTC.